Listed here is a single T cell receptor beta chain. Its target is unknown. These data belong to a study of OX40 agonist ivuxolimab in advanced cancers. On the study more broadly: At doses from 0.01 to 10 mg/kg, patients were given intravenous ivuxolimab every 2 weeks.

Looked up from germline, CDR1 is SEHNR and CDR2 is FQNEAQ (reference sequence). The V end was cut by 5 bases, the J end by 1 base, with 12 bases between. The CDR3 spans 15 residues. TCRdb keeps only in-frame clones here, not all; method: immunoSEQ multiplex PCR. The sample contains approximately 12,000 clones, roughly 72% of which appear only once. Notes on the study in general: Blood T cells, both CD4+ and CD8+, expanded clonally by week 6 at 0.1 to 3.0 mg/kg.

The sample in question was CD4+ or CD8+ T cells sorted from blood, obtained in a trial of the OX40 agonist ivuxolimab. The rearrangement links TRBV7-9 to TRBJ1-5; D unresolved. This clonotype was sampled from an adult with an advanced solid tumor such as melanoma, head and neck, liver or kidney cancer. The CDR3 region has the DNA TGTGCCAGCAGCATTTCCGGGAGCAGCAATCAGCCCCAGCATTTT. This sequence encodes CASSISGSSNQPQHF.